Sequencing of this TCR beta chain was carried out in a study of CXCR3 chemokines and chemotherapy response in bladder cancer. TCRdb used MiXCR to reprocess the PCR reads, holding one entry per CDR3 protein. The table has 2,500 to 3,500 distinct CDR3 sequences, roughly a tenth seen once. V shed 6 bases and J shed 1 base, with 24 bases lying between them. The germline gives CDR1 MDHEN, CDR2 SYDVKM. The CDR3 spans 18 residues. This sample was obtained from a patient whose treatment included neoadjuvant chemotherapy. V and J are TRBV28 and TRBJ2-5, with D uncertain. This TCR was sampled from a human donor with bladder cancer that responded to neoadjuvant chemotherapy. This CDR3 reads CASSTYLSRGWGQETQYF. CDR3 nucleotide sequence: TGTGCCAGCAGCACGTACTTGTCGCGTGGGTGGGGCCAAGAGACCCAGTACTTC.